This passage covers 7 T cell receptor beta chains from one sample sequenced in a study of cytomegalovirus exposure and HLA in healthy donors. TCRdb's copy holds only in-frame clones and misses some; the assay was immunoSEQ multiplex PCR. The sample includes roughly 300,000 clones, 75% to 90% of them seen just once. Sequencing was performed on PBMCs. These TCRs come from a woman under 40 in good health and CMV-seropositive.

CDR3 region: CASSPTATYTDTQYF. CDR3 nucleotide sequence: TGTGCCAGCAGTCCGACAGCTACCTACACAGATACGCAGTATTTT. This chain connects TRBV28 to TRBJ2-3, with TRBD1 as a possible D gene (5 bases). Germline lookup yields CDR1 MDHEN and CDR2 SYDVKM. Trimming stripped 5 bases from V and 2 bases from J, with 14 bases between. CDR3 length: 15 amino acids.

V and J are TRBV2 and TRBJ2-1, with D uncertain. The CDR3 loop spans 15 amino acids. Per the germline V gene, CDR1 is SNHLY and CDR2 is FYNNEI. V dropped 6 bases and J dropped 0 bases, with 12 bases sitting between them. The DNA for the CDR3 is TGTGCCAGCAGCCGGGTTTTTAGCTCCTACAATGAGCAGTTCTTC. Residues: CASSRVFSSYNEQFF.

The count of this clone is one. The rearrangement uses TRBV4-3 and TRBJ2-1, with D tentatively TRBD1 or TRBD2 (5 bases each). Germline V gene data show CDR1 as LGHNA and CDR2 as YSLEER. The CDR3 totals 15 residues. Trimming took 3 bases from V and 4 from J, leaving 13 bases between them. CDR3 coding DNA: TGCGCCAGCAGCCATGGGGGAGCGGAATACAATGAGCAGTTCTTC. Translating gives CASSHGGAEYNEQFF.

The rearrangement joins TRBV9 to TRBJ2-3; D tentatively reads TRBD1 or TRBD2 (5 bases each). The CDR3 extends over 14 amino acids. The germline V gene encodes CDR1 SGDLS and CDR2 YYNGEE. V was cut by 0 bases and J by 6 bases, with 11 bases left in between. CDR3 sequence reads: CASSVGVREDTQYF. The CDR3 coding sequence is TGTGCCAGCAGCGTAGGTGTCAGGGAGGATACGCAGTATTTT. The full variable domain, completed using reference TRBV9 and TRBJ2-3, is DSGVTQTPKHLITATGQRVTLRCSPRSGDLSVYWYQQSLDQGLQFLIQYYNGEERAKGNILERFSAQQFPDLHSELNLSSLELGDSALYFCASSVGVREDTQYFGPGTRLTVL.

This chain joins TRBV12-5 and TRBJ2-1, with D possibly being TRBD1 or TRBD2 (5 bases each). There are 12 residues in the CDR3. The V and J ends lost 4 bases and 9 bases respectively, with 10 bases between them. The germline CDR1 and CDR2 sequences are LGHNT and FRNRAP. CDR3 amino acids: CASGSGPREQFF. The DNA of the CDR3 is TGTGCTAGTGGTTCGGGACCTCGTGAGCAGTTCTTC.

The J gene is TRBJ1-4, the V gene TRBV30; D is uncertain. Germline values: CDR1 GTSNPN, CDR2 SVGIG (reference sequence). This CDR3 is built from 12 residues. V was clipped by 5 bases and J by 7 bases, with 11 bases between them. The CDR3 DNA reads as TGTGCCTGGCGCTACAACGGTGAAAAACTGTTTTTT. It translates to CAWRYNGEKLFF.

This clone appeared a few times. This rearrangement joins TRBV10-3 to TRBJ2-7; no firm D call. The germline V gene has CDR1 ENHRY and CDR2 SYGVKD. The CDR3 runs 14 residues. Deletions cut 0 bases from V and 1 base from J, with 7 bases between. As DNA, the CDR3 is TGTGCCATCAGTGAGTCGGGTCTATCCTACGAGCAGTACTTC. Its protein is CAISESGLSYEQYF.